One and the same sample provided the 32 T cell receptor beta chains below, sequenced in a study of T cell changes during pregnancy in multiple sclerosis. TCRdb's copy holds only in-frame clones and misses some; the assay was immunoSEQ multiplex PCR. The data contain just under 85,000 clones, about nine tenths of them singletons. The sequences come from peripheral blood, collected in the first trimester of pregnancy. All receptors derive from a female donor with multiple sclerosis, enrolled in a pregnancy study.

This clone has a single count. Here the CDR3 DNA reads TGTGCCAGCACCTCCTCCACTACCGGGGAGAGGGGCTACACCTTC. Translating it yields CASTSSTTGERGYTF. The chain carries TRBV6-1 and TRBJ1-2; no firm D call. The length of the CDR3 is 15 residues. The V end was cut by 7 bases, the J end by 8 bases, with 23 bases between. Per the germline V gene, CDR1 is MNHNS and CDR2 is SASEGT.

J is TRBJ1-2 and V is TRBV5-1; 10 nucleotides agree with TRBD1. Germline V lookup: CDR1 SGHRS, CDR2 YFSETQ. The CDR3 loop spans 13 amino acids. After removal of 4 bases from V and 6 bases from J, the junction contained 3 bases not matched to a gene. The CDR3, as DNA: TGCGCCAGCAGCACCGGGACAGGGGATGGCTACACCTTC. Translated, it gives CASSTGTGDGYTF.

The rearrangement links TRBV7-9 to TRBJ2-5; 7 bases match TRBD2. Looked up from germline, CDR1 is SEHNR and CDR2 is FQNEAQ (reference sequence). This CDR3 is 15 amino acids long. The J segment lost 4 bases and the V segment lost 0 bases, leaving 5 bases of the junction unmatched. As DNA, the CDR3 is TGTGCCAGCAGCTTAGCCGGGACTACCCGAGAGACCCAGTACTTC. It codes for CASSLAGTTRETQYF.

The chain employs TRBV15 and TRBJ2-1; TRBD1 matches 12 bases. V dropped 8 bases and J dropped 4; count of bases not matched to a gene: 12. This CDR3 has 17 amino acids. Germline CDR1 reads LNHNV; CDR2 reads YYDKDF (reference sequence). The CDR3 nucleotides are TGTGCCACCTCTTCCGCCGGGACAGGGGGCCTGTACAATGAGCAGTTCTTC. The encoded protein is CATSSAGTGGLYNEQFF.

V and J are TRBV18 and TRBJ2-5; 7 bases fit TRBD1. The CDR3 covers 16 residues. The germline V gene has CDR1 KGHSH and CDR2 LQKENI. V lost 1 base and J lost 4; bases outside the gene matches: 9. The CDR3 bases are TGTGCCAGCTCACCACAGAGGGGGCAAGGAGGAGAGACCCAGTACTTC. Translated, it gives CASSPQRGQGGETQYF.

The gene calls are TRBV19 and TRBJ1-1; no definite D call. The germline V and J ends were trimmed by 5 bases and 1 base, with 11 bases remaining between them. This CDR3 has 14 residues. Germline lookup yields CDR1 LNHDA and CDR2 SQIVND (reference sequence). CDR3 region: CASSAPGRNTEAFF. Here the CDR3 DNA reads TGTGCCAGTAGTGCGCCTGGGAGGAACACTGAAGCTTTCTTT.

This chain connects TRBV7-8 to TRBJ1-5, with 7 bases that match TRBD1. From germline, CDR1 is SGHVS and CDR2 FQNEAQ. J lost 0 bases, V lost 6 bases, and 5 bases had no gene match. This CDR3 spans 15 amino acids. The CDR3 reads CASSLTGSSNQPQHF. CDR3 nucleotides: TGTGCCAGCAGTTTGACAGGGTCTAGCAATCAGCCCCAGCATTTT.

V usage is TRBV11-2 and J usage is TRBJ2-2; 7 bases align to TRBD2. The CDR3 runs to 16 residues. The germline gives CDR1 SGHAT, CDR2 FQNNGV. Trimming took 6 bases from V and 7 from J; bases not matched to a gene: 14. The CDR3 DNA reads TGTGCCAGCAGTCAAACTAGCGTCCCGTCGTTCGGGGAGCTGTTTTTT. Its protein is CASSQTSVPSFGELFF.

The rearrangement links TRBV7-6 to TRBJ2-1; D is possibly TRBD1 (5 bases). The CDR3 runs 13 residues. V gave up 1 base and J gave up 10 bases, with 11 bases separating them. CDR1 and CDR2 (germline): SGHVS, FNYEAQ. The CDR3 nucleotides read TGTGCCAGCAGCTTAGGGGGCAGGACCGAGCAGTTCTTC. This gives the protein CASSLGGRTEQFF.

This clone appeared a single time. V is TRBV6-1 and J is TRBJ2-7, with 11 positions matching TRBD2. V trimming: 6 bases; J trimming: 4 bases; junction bases outside the gene matches: 2. Germline V CDR1 and CDR2: MNHNS, SASEGT. The CDR3 is 13 amino acids. The CDR3 spells CASRTSGGYEQYF. The CDR3 coding sequence is TGTGCCAGCAGAACTAGCGGGGGATACGAGCAGTACTTC.

This chain uses TRBV28 with TRBJ2-2; TRBD2 aligns across 8 bases. The CDR3 extends over 16 amino acids. Germline V gene sequence: CDR1 MDHEN, CDR2 SYDVKM. Germline trimming cut 2 bases from V and 4 bases from J; bases unmatched to any gene: 6. In DNA, the CDR3 is TGTGCCAGCAGTTTAAGAGGACTAGCTTTCACCGGGGAGCTGTTTTTT. Translation: CASSLRGLAFTGELFF.

The CDR3 DNA reads as TGTGCCAGCAGCTTGAGGCGGGACCCCACAGATACGCAGTATTTT. This encodes CASSLRRDPTDTQYF. The rearrangement uses TRBV7-9 and TRBJ2-3, with D possibly TRBD2 on 6 matching bases. The CDR3 runs to 15 residues. Looked up from germline, CDR1 is SEHNR and CDR2 is FQNEAQ (reference sequence). V dropped 3 bases and J dropped 2 bases, with 12 bases sitting between them. Supplemented by reference TRBV7-9 and TRBJ2-3, the full variable domain reads DTGVSQNPRHKITKRGQNVTFRCDPISEHNRLYWYRQTLGQGPEFLTYFQNEAQLEKSRLLSDRFSAERPKGSFSTLEIQRTEQGDSAMYLCASSLRRDPTDTQYFGPGTRLTVL.

This chain joins TRBV18 and TRBJ1-1; TRBD1 aligns across 8 bases. Germline V CDR1 and CDR2: KGHSH, LQKENI. After removal of 7 bases from V and 2 bases from J, the junction contained 3 bases not matched to a gene. The length of the CDR3 is 13 residues. In DNA form, the CDR3 reads TGTGCCAGCTTACAGGGGGAAAACACTGAAGCTTTCTTT. As protein: CASLQGENTEAFF.

The J gene is TRBJ2-1, the V gene TRBV12-5; 12 bases line up with TRBD2. Germline CDR1 reads LGHNT; CDR2 reads FRNRAP. The trim removed 1 base at V and 8 bases at J, leaving 3 bases unmatched. This CDR3 is 15 amino acids long. The DNA for the CDR3 is TGTGCTAGTGGTTTGGGACTAGCGGGAGTAGATGAGCAGTTCTTC. Its protein product is CASGLGLAGVDEQFF. Drawing the rest from reference TRBV12-5 and TRBJ2-1, the complete variable domain is DARVTQTPRHKVTEMGQEVTMRCQPILGHNTVFWYRQTMMQGLELLAYFRNRAPLDDSGMPKDRFSAEMPDATLATLKIQPSEPRDSAVYFCASGLGLAGVDEQFFGPGTRLTVL.

The rearrangement links TRBV19 to TRBJ1-5, with D hard to call. Germline V CDR1 and CDR2: LNHDA, SQIVND (reference sequence). Trimming shortened V by 2 bases and J by 4 bases, and 9 bases separated the two germline ends. This CDR3 is built from 14 residues. The CDR3 sequence is CASSIKAGNQPQHF. In DNA, the CDR3 is TGTGCCAGTAGTATAAAAGCGGGGAATCAGCCCCAGCATTTT.

This clone was counted once. J is TRBJ2-1 and V is TRBV19; the match to TRBD2 covers 8 bases. Germline CDR1 LNHDA, CDR2 SQIVND (reference sequence). J lost 5 bases, V lost 7 bases, and 10 bases had no gene match. The CDR3 has 15 amino acids. Written as DNA, the CDR3 is TGTGCCAGTATGACGGCGGGAGGATCCCACAATGAGCAGTTCTTC. Translating it yields CASMTAGGSHNEQFF.

The CDR3 bases are TGCGCCAGCAGATGGGACAGGTCCTCCTACGAGCAGTACTTC. Residues: CASRWDRSSYEQYF. This chain links TRBV10-1 with TRBJ2-7, with 8 bases identical to TRBD1. The CDR3 runs to 14 residues. Germline loops: CDR1 WNHNN, CDR2 SYGVQD (reference sequence). Unmatched junction bases numbered 4, after V lost 6 bases and J lost 0 bases.

The chain joins TRBV5-1 to TRBJ2-7; 7 bases align to TRBD2. The germline CDR1 and CDR2 sequences are SGHRS and YFSETQ. The CDR3 consists of 16 residues. Trimming removed 0 bases from V and 0 bases from J; junction bases left unmatched: 6. The CDR3 is CASSLGRASGSYEQYF. CDR3 DNA: TGCGCCAGCAGCTTGGGTAGGGCTAGCGGCTCCTACGAGCAGTACTTC.

The chain links TRBV5-1 to TRBJ2-5, with 14 bases fitting TRBD2. Losses at the gene ends were 2 bases for V and 3 bases for J; bases not matched to a gene: 12. Germline V CDR1 and CDR2: SGHRS, YFSETQ. The CDR3 length is 19 residues. In nucleotides, the CDR3 is TGCGCCAGCAGCTTTCTAACTGGGACTAGCGGGGGCCTTAAAGAGACCCAGTACTTC. Residues: CASSFLTGTSGGLKETQYF.

The gene calls are TRBV11-3 and TRBJ2-7; 12 nucleotides line up with TRBD2. The CDR3 runs to 16 residues. V shed 0 bases and J 1 base; nucleotides not matched to a gene: 1. Germline CDR1 is SGHNT and CDR2 is YENEEA. CDR3: CASSLETSGGSYEQYF. CDR3 nucleotides: TGTGCCAGCAGCTTAGAGACTAGCGGGGGATCCTACGAGCAGTACTTC.

The chain couples TRBV11-3 to TRBJ2-3, with 7 bases that match TRBD1. J lost 0 bases, V lost 5 bases, and 5 bases had no gene match. CDR1 SGHNT and CDR2 YENEEA come from the germline V gene. The CDR3 sequence is 15 residues long. The CDR3 sequence: CASSPLTGSTDTQYF. The CDR3 DNA reads as TGTGCCAGCAGCCCTCTGACAGGGAGCACAGATACGCAGTATTTT. The full variable domain, its missing parts supplied by reference TRBV11-3 and TRBJ2-3, is EAGVVQSPRYKIIEKKQPVAFWCNPISGHNTLYWYLQNLGQGPELLIRYENEEAVDDSQLPKDRFSAERLKGVDSTLKIQPAELGDSAVYLCASSPLTGSTDTQYFGPGTRLTVL.

This chain links TRBV7-8 with TRBJ2-5; D is possibly TRBD2 (6 bases). This CDR3 spans 15 amino acids. Per the germline V gene, CDR1 is SGHVS and CDR2 is FQNEAQ. Trimming took off 5 bases at V and 5 bases at J, with 18 bases between the two ends. The CDR3 nucleotides read TGTGCCAGCAGCCCTACACATGGGGGGTTGGAGACCCAGTACTTC. It yields the protein CASSPTHGGLETQYF.

The chain uses TRBV9 and TRBJ1-2; D gene unclear. Trimming took 4 bases from V and 5 from J, leaving 15 bases between them. The CDR3 extends over 14 amino acids. Germline V gene lookup returns CDR1 SGDLS and CDR2 YYNGEE. CDR3 nucleotide sequence: TGTGCCAGCAGCCCCTCCAGCGGTAGGTATGGCTACACCTTC. This encodes CASSPSSGRYGYTF.

The chain carries TRBV5-1 and TRBJ2-5, with 10 bases that match TRBD2. Unmatched junction bases numbered 17, after V lost 5 bases and J lost 1 base. Germline CDR1 SGHRS, CDR2 YFSETQ. The CDR3 has 19 residues. The CDR3 sequence is CASRRRVVAGGPLQETQYF. The CDR3, as DNA: TGCGCCAGCAGAAGGAGGGTGGTAGCGGGGGGCCCCCTCCAAGAGACCCAGTACTTC.

The J gene is TRBJ2-2, the V gene TRBV27; 12 bases agree with TRBD2. The germline gives CDR1 MNHEY, CDR2 SMNVEV (reference sequence). The V segment lost 3 bases and the J segment 5 bases; nucleotides outside the gene matches: 7. The length of the CDR3 is 17 residues. The CDR3 loop reads CASSLTASGRGTGELFF. The DNA for the CDR3 is TGTGCCAGCAGTTTGACGGCTAGCGGGAGGGGAACCGGGGAGCTGTTTTTT.

The rearrangement joins TRBV19 to TRBJ2-7; 8 nucleotides agree with TRBD2. V was clipped by 5 bases and J by 3 bases; unmatched bases: 6. Germline V lookup: CDR1 LNHDA, CDR2 SQIVND (reference sequence). This CDR3 has 14 residues. The CDR3 sequence: CASSSGTSIYEQYF. DNA of the CDR3: TGTGCCAGTAGTTCCGGGACTAGTATCTACGAGCAGTACTTC.

CDR3: CASSQDPTGVNEKLFF. Written as DNA, the CDR3 is TGTGCCAGCAGCCAGGACCCGACGGGAGTTAATGAAAAACTGTTTTTT. The chain has TRBV4-2 and TRBJ1-4; D remains unclear. The CDR3 is 16 residues long. Between the trimmed V and J ends, which lost 3 bases and 4 bases, there was a span of 15 bases. Germline V gene sequence: CDR1 LGHNA, CDR2 YNFKEQ.

This sequence joins TRBV10-3 and TRBJ1-5; 8 bases align to TRBD1. The germline CDR1 and CDR2 sequences are ENHRY and SYGVKD. The CDR3 has 15 amino acids. V dropped 5 bases and J dropped 2; count of bases not matched to a gene: 5. CDR3 nucleotides: TGTGCCATCAGTCAAGACAGGGGTGGCAATCAGCCCCAGCATTTT. This gives the protein CAISQDRGGNQPQHF.

The rearrangement joins TRBV10-3 to TRBJ2-1; 7 positions match TRBD1. Losses at the gene ends were 2 bases for V and 5 bases for J; bases not matched to a gene: 12. CDR3 length equals 17 residues. CDR1 and CDR2 from the germline V gene are ENHRY and SYGVKD. CDR3: CAISELPGQTTDNEQFF. For the CDR3, the DNA is TGTGCCATCAGTGAGCTTCCGGGACAGACGACCGACAATGAGCAGTTCTTC.

This chain connects TRBV7-2 to TRBJ1-5; the D is unclear. Between the trimmed V and J ends, which lost 3 bases and 0 bases, there was a span of 18 bases. Per germline, CDR1 SGHTA and CDR2 FQGNSA. This CDR3 comprises 18 residues. The CDR3 protein is CASSFRPTRLNSNQPQHF. The CDR3 DNA sequence: TGTGCCAGCAGCTTCCGTCCAACACGACTAAATAGCAATCAGCCCCAGCATTTT.

The chain combines TRBV11-3 with TRBJ1-4; D ambiguous. CDR1 is SGHNT and CDR2 is YENEEA in the germline V gene. V lost 5 bases to trimming and J lost 8 bases, with 15 bases between them. This CDR3 comprises 14 residues. CDR3 sequence reads: CASSPAGRGEKLFF. CDR3 coding DNA: TGTGCCAGCAGCCCAGCGGGGAGAGGGGAAAAACTGTTTTTT.

The rearrangement joins TRBV2 to TRBJ2-7; 8 positions match TRBD1. The germline gives CDR1 SNHLY, CDR2 FYNNEI. The CDR3 has 16 residues. The V gene end was trimmed by 6 bases and the J gene end by 0 bases; junction bases not matched to a gene: 10. The CDR3: CASRATGVGSSYEQYF. In DNA, the CDR3 is TGTGCCAGCAGAGCGACAGGGGTCGGATCCTCCTACGAGCAGTACTTC.